This TCR beta chain was recovered during a study of cytomegalovirus exposure and HLA in healthy donors. Primers: 60 Vbeta forward and 13 Jbeta reverse. Sequencing used immunoSEQ multiplex PCR; TCRdb keeps in-frame clones, though not all of them. The data show some 150,000 clones, about 70% seen once. V was clipped by 0 bases and J by 10 bases, with 19 bases between them. CDR1 and CDR2 (germline): ENHRY, SYGVKD. This CDR3 region has 17 residues. Notes on the study in general: When a later analysis compared HLA-associated TCR beta chains with equally common others, the HLA-associated chains turned out to be more clonally expanded and to have lower generation probabilities. Previous analysis showed most TCR beta V segments were productive about 87% or about 30% of the time. Cytomegalovirus status was reportedly diagnosed by the classifier with high sensitivity and specificity. Another analysis was done later, and it associated 17,000 or so TCR beta sequences with HLA alleles at 0.05 false discovery rate.

In its sample, this clone was seen once. The antigen remains unidentified. V and J are TRBV10-3 and TRBJ1-6, with D tentatively TRBD1 (5 bases). The clonotype originates from a woman in her forties in good health and CMV-seronegative. Sequencing input: PBMCs. The CDR3 nucleotides are TGTGCCATCAGTGAGTCTTCCCGAACAGGCCCCGGATCACCCCTCCACTTT. Its protein product is CAISESSRTGPGSPLHF.